Included here is one T cell receptor (beta chain) sequence, with context. Its antigen is not identified. A read error may produce the germline difference seen at one junction end. The data were taken from a study of tumor-infiltrating lymphocytes in primary liver carcinoma. About the research overall: Those enrolled were patients of both sexes, who were aged 30 to 69 years. Study-wide findings and caveats: Tumors significantly exceeded blood in top-250-clone fraction (p = 0.039). The samples were not sorted (they were bulk), so CD4+ and CD8+ repertoires were not compared.

Blood RNA was derived from unsorted whole blood, and germline DNA was extracted too. With a constant-region primer, TCR beta cDNA was made from about 0.5 ug of total RNA. For TCR beta, libraries were produced by three nested multiplex PCR rounds using slightly modified ARM-PCR. TRBV1-TRBV30 forward primers paired with a C-beta reverse primer were used in the first two PCR rounds, which ran roughly 11 cycles each. TCRdb re-analysed the multiplex PCR reads in MiXCR, keeping a single row per CDR3 protein. Here the sample spans some 190,000 distinct CDR3 sequences, 60% being singletons. The CDR3 is made up of 17 amino acids. The V gene's germline CDR1 is SGHAT and CDR2 FQNNGV.

Sequenced sample: peripheral blood. This chain connects TRBV11-2 to TRBJ2-5; possible D gene TRBD2, 6 bases. This receptor was obtained from a man in his forties with primary liver carcinoma and hepatitis B virus infection. The CDR3 DNA reads as TGTGCCAGCAGCCCTCGAAACGGGGGTTGTGGTCAAGAGACCCACTACTTC. Its protein product is CASSPRNGGCGQETHYF.